Listed here are 30 T cell receptor beta chains from one sample, sequenced in a study of blood T cell repertoires in COVID-19. Only in-frame clones appear in the TCRdb table, and some are missing; sequencing was by immunoSEQ multiplex PCR. This sample has approximately 250,000 clones, with around nine tenths found just once. The sample taken for sequencing was peripheral blood. These receptors all stem from a man aged 35-49 years with active or convalescent COVID-19.

This clone was counted once. The rearrangement uses TRBV7-9 and TRBJ2-1, with D possibly TRBD2 on 6 matching bases. The CDR3 contains 18 residues. Deletions cut 4 bases from V and 7 bases from J, with 26 bases between. CDR1 and CDR2 from the germline V gene are SEHNR and FQNEAQ (reference sequence). CDR3 DNA: TGTGCCAGCAGCTCGACAATACTAGGGACTCATCCGGCAAATGAGCAGTTCTTC. It codes for CASSSTILGTHPANEQFF.

The V and J genes are TRBV5-1 and TRBJ1-2; 8 nucleotides match TRBD1. Per germline, CDR1 SGHRS and CDR2 YFSETQ. V gave up 4 bases and J gave up 3 bases; unmatched junction bases: 5. This CDR3 contains 14 residues. The CDR3 protein is CASSPQGADYGYTF. In nucleotides, the CDR3 is TGCGCCAGCAGCCCCCAGGGGGCGGACTATGGCTACACCTTC. The full variable domain, completed using reference TRBV5-1 and TRBJ1-2, is KAGVTQTPRYLIKTRGQQVTLSCSPISGHRSVSWYQQTPGQGLQFLFEYFSETQRNKGNFPGRFSGRQFSNSRSEMNVSTLELGDSALYLCASSPQGADYGYTFGSGTRLTVV.

The V call is TRBV5-5, the J call TRBJ2-5, with a possible D match to TRBD1 (5 bases). Trimming left V 3 bases short and J 4 bases short, with 16 bases between. Germline V gene data show CDR1 as SGHKS and CDR2 as YYEKEE (reference sequence). CDR3 length: 15 residues. CDR3 in DNA: TGTGCCAGCAGCTCGCCCGGCGGAAGGGGAGAGACCCAGTACTTC. This gives the protein CASSSPGGRGETQYF. Looking up the rest from reference TRBV5-5 and TRBJ2-5 gives the full variable domain: DAGVTQSPTHLIKTRGQQVTLRCSPISGHKSVSWYQQVLGQGPQFIFQYYEKEERGRGNFPDRFSARQFPNYSSELNVNALLLGDSALYLCASSSPGGRGETQYFGPGTRLLVL.

Comments on this clone: Compared with germline, one end of the junction differs, possibly owing to a read error. The rearrangement joins TRBV5-1 to TRBJ2-7; 9 positions agree with TRBD2. Germline CDR1 SGHRS, CDR2 YFSETQ. The CDR3 length is 15 residues. CDR3 sequence: CASGTSLAGLYELYF. The CDR3 DNA sequence: TGCGCCAGCGGCACCTCCCTAGCGGGATTATACGAGCTGTACTTC.

The CDR3 DNA reads TGTGCCAGCAGCTTACCCCGGAACCCGGGACAGGTGGGCACCTTC. The encoded protein is CASSLPRNPGQVGTF. V usage is TRBV7-9 and J usage is TRBJ1-2; 8 nucleotides align to TRBD1. The junction had 15 bases not matched to a gene; V was cut back by 2 bases and J by 13 bases. The CDR3 is made up of 15 amino acids. Germline V CDR1 and CDR2: SEHNR, FQNEAQ (reference sequence). Using reference TRBV7-9 and TRBJ1-2 for the parts outside the CDR3, the full variable domain is DTGVSQNPRHKITKRGQNVTFRCDPISEHNRLYWYRQTLGQGPEFLTYFQNEAQLEKSRLLSDRFSAERPKGSFSTLEIQRTEQGDSAMYLCASSLPRNPGQVGTFGSGTRLTVV.

The V and J genes are TRBV5-1 and TRBJ1-2; TRBD1 aligns across 10 bases. Germline assignment: CDR1 SGHRS and CDR2 YFSETQ. The CDR3 covers 15 residues. Trimming cost V 3 bases and J 7 bases; bases outside gene matches: 9. For the CDR3, the DNA is TGCGCCAGCAGCTCGACCGGGACAGGGGTTGGTGGCTACACCTTC. Encoded protein: CASSSTGTGVGGYTF.

This clone was counted only a few times. J is TRBJ2-5 and V is TRBV7-9, with 12 bases matching TRBD1. This CDR3 region has 15 residues. Germline loops: CDR1 SEHNR, CDR2 FQNEAQ (reference sequence). V lost 4 bases to trimming and J lost 5 bases; unmatched junction nucleotides: 5. The CDR3 coding sequence is TGTGCCAGCAGCTGGGGACAGGGGGCAGCGGAGACCCAGTACTTC. Its translation: CASSWGQGAAETQYF. The full variable domain, in which reference TRBV7-9 and TRBJ2-5 provide the parts outside the CDR3, is DTGVSQNPRHKITKRGQNVTFRCDPISEHNRLYWYRQTLGQGPEFLTYFQNEAQLEKSRLLSDRFSAERPKGSFSTLEIQRTEQGDSAMYLCASSWGQGAAETQYFGPGTRLLVL.

V and J are TRBV28 and TRBJ1-1; no clear D gene. The CDR3 is 18 residues long. Germline V gene data show CDR1 as MDHEN and CDR2 as SYDVKM. V lost 4 bases to trimming and J lost 1 base, with 22 bases between them. The DNA of the CDR3 is TGTGCCAGCAGTTCTTCCCACCTGGGTTGGAGGAGGAACACTGAAGCTTTCTTT. Protein: CASSSSHLGWRRNTEAFF.

This clone was counted once. V and J are TRBV9 and TRBJ2-5, with D possibly being TRBD2 (6 bases). Trimming shortened V by 2 bases and J by 5 bases, and 10 bases separated the two germline ends. The CDR3 is made up of 13 amino acids. Germline CDR1 is SGDLS and CDR2 is YYNGEE. The CDR3 region has the DNA TGTGCCAGCAGCGTTGGCGGGAAGGAGACCCAGTACTTC. It is translated as CASSVGGKETQYF.

V usage is TRBV18 and J usage is TRBJ1-1; the D gene is possibly TRBD1 (5 bases). The V and J ends lost 4 bases and 5 bases respectively, with 20 bases between them. Germline CDR1 is KGHSH and CDR2 is LQKENI. The CDR3 is 16 amino acids. The CDR3, as DNA: TGTGCCAGCTCACTCCCCTGGGTTGGCCGGGGGACTGAAGCTTTCTTT. As protein: CASSLPWVGRGTEAFF.

As regards this clone: Other nucleotide sequences in the sample specify the same CDR3. The V call is TRBV15, the J call TRBJ2-7; a possible D gene is TRBD2 (6 bases). The CDR3 covers 14 residues. Per the germline V gene, CDR1 is LNHNV and CDR2 is YYDKDF (reference sequence). V lost 5 bases and J 7 bases, leaving 18 bases between the germline ends. In nucleotides, the CDR3 is TGTGCCACCAGCCGCACCCCGGGGGTCCAAGAGCAGTACTTC. This codes for CATSRTPGVQEQYF. The full variable domain, with the rest looked up from reference TRBV15 and TRBJ2-7, is DAMVIQNPRYQVTQFGKPVTLSCSQTLNHNVMYWYQQKSSQAPKLLFHYYDKDFNNEADTPDNFQSRRPNTSFCFLDIRSPGLGDTAMYLCATSRTPGVQEQYFGPGTRLTVT.

This clone was seen a single time. V usage is TRBV27 and J usage is TRBJ1-6; 7 bases align to TRBD1. CDR3 length: 15 amino acids. The ends lost 6 bases at V and 5 bases at J; junction bases unmatched: 7. Germline V CDR1 and CDR2: MNHEY, SMNVEV (reference sequence). CDR3 nucleotide sequence: TGTGCCAGCAGCCAAGTCGGGACAGATAATTCACCCCTCCACTTT. Translating gives CASSQVGTDNSPLHF.

This clone was seen many times. The rearrangement joins TRBV7-2 to TRBJ2-1, with 10 positions matching TRBD1. The ends lost 2 bases at V and 1 base at J; junction bases unmatched: 2. Germline assignment: CDR1 SGHTA and CDR2 FQGNSA. The CDR3 runs 16 residues. CDR3 DNA: TGTGCCAGCAGCTTATGGGGACAGGGGTCCTACAATGAGCAGTTCTTC. It yields the protein CASSLWGQGSYNEQFF.

The chain carries TRBV19 and TRBJ2-3; no definite D call. Per germline, CDR1 LNHDA and CDR2 SQIVND (reference sequence). V was cut by 5 bases and J by 2 bases, with 8 bases left in between. The CDR3 contains 13 residues. The CDR3 DNA follows: TGTGCCAGTAGTTCGGTCCCCACAGATACGCAGTATTTT. The encoded protein is CASSSVPTDTQYF.

This rearrangement joins TRBV3-1 (or the pseudogene TRBV3-2) to TRBJ1-3; 12 nucleotides align to TRBD1. This CDR3 is 14 amino acids long. Trimming cost V 4 bases and J 8 bases; bases outside gene matches: 3. The V gene's germline CDR1 is LGHDT and CDR2 YNNKEL (reference sequence). CDR3 coding DNA: TGTGCCAGCAGCCTCGGGACAGGGGGCCACACCATATATTTT. Protein: CASSLGTGGHTIYF.

The V and J genes are TRBV7-6 and TRBJ1-4, with TRBD1 identical over 7 bases. Germline CDR1 and CDR2: SGHVS and FNYEAQ. The V and J ends lost 5 bases and 7 bases, in that order; junction bases with no gene match: 10. The CDR3 totals 15 residues. The CDR3 region is CASSPSGGPGEKLFF. CDR3 DNA sequence: TGTGCCAGCAGCCCCTCAGGGGGGCCTGGTGAAAAACTGTTTTTT.

The V gene is TRBV11-2, the J gene TRBJ1-6; TRBD1 matches 9 bases. Per germline, CDR1 SGHAT and CDR2 FQNNGV. The trim removed 3 bases at V and 9 bases at J, leaving 9 bases unmatched. The CDR3 extends over 16 amino acids. The CDR3 loop reads CASSFTGGGRTSPLHF. Here the CDR3 DNA reads TGTGCCAGCAGCTTTACAGGGGGCGGCAGGACTTCACCCCTCCACTTT.

The gene calls are TRBV28 and TRBJ2-7, with 8 bases matching TRBD2. The CDR3 contains 14 residues. Trimming removed 7 bases from V and 2 bases from J; junction bases left unmatched: 7. Germline CDR1 is MDHEN and CDR2 is SYDVKM. The CDR3 DNA is TGTGCCAGCAAATCCCCGGGGGGGCCCTACGAGCAGTACTTC. Encoded protein: CASKSPGGPYEQYF. Drawing the rest from reference TRBV28 and TRBJ2-7, the complete variable domain is DVKVTQSSRYLVKRTGEKVFLECVQDMDHENMFWYRQDPGLGLRLIYFSYDVKMKEKGDIPEGYSVSREKKERFSLILESASTNQTSMYLCASKSPGGPYEQYFGPGTRLTVT.

The rearrangement joins TRBV18 to TRBJ1-1; 9 nucleotides agree with TRBD1. This CDR3 is built from 16 residues. Germline V gene sequence: CDR1 KGHSH, CDR2 LQKENI. The V and J ends lost 5 bases and 2 bases, in that order; junction bases with no gene match: 9. The CDR3 region is CASSSVGTGLNTEAFF. As DNA, the CDR3 is TGTGCCAGCTCATCAGTGGGGACAGGGTTAAACACTGAAGCTTTCTTT. The full variable domain, in which reference TRBV18 and TRBJ1-1 provide the parts outside the CDR3, is NAGVMQNPRHLVRRRGQEARLRCSPMKGHSHVYWYRQLPEEGLKFMVYLQKENIIDESGMPKERFSAEFPKEGPSILRIQQVVRGDSAAYFCASSSVGTGLNTEAFFGQGTRLTVV.

The chain combines TRBV6-5 with TRBJ1-4; a weak D match, TRBD1 (5 bases). Trimming took off 5 bases at V and 4 bases at J, with 11 bases between the two ends. The CDR3 covers 14 residues. Germline lookup yields CDR1 MNHEY and CDR2 SVGAGI. The CDR3 nucleotides read TGTGCCAGCAGTAATCGACAGAATAATGAAAAACTGTTTTTT. Amino acid sequence: CASSNRQNNEKLFF.

The chain employs TRBV6-1 and TRBJ1-6; D unclear. V was clipped by 4 bases and J by 9 bases, with 19 bases between them. The CDR3 is made up of 16 amino acids. Germline CDR1 is MNHNS and CDR2 is SASEGT. The chain's CDR3 is CASSALSEGSGSPLHF. CDR3 in DNA: TGTGCCAGCAGTGCCCTTTCGGAGGGCTCGGGTTCACCCCTCCACTTT.

This rearrangement joins TRBV11-2 to TRBJ1-5; D gene uncertain. The CDR3 has 15 residues. The V gene's germline CDR1 is SGHAT and CDR2 FQNNGV. With 4 bases removed from V and 0 bases from J, the gap between germline ends came to 10 bases. The CDR3 bases are TGTGCCAGCAGCTCCGACGGGGATAGCAATCAGCCCCAGCATTTT. It specifies CASSSDGDSNQPQHF.

This chain uses TRBV6-5 with TRBJ1-4; 7 bases match TRBD1. Germline V gene data show CDR1 as MNHEY and CDR2 as SVGAGI. The CDR3 spans 14 residues. V was pared by 5 bases and J by 7 bases, with 7 bases of the junction left unmatched. This CDR3 reads CASSTPGQSEKLFF. In nucleotides, the CDR3 is TGTGCCAGCAGTACTCCGGGACAGAGTGAAAAACTGTTTTTT.

This clone occurred once. The chain is built from TRBV28 and TRBJ1-6; 7 bases line up with TRBD1. This CDR3 is built from 15 residues. Germline-derived CDR1 and CDR2 are MDHEN and SYDVKM. V was clipped by 5 bases and J by 7 bases; unmatched bases: 8. The CDR3 protein is CASSPRQGYNSPLHF. CDR3 nucleotides: TGTGCCAGCAGTCCTCGACAGGGCTACAATTCACCCCTCCACTTT.

CDR3 residues: CASSNQQGVSGNTIYF. In DNA form, the CDR3 reads TGTGCCAGTAGTAATCAACAGGGAGTCTCTGGAAACACCATATATTTT. The chain uses TRBV19 and TRBJ1-3; weak D call: TRBD1 (6 bases). V was pared by 4 bases and J by 0 bases, with 13 bases between. CDR3 length: 16 amino acids. Looked up from germline, CDR1 is LNHDA and CDR2 is SQIVND (reference sequence).

Here the CDR3 DNA reads TGTGCCAGCAGCTTAGTGAATCTCGTGACTCAGGGGGAGCTGTTTTTT. Amino acids: CASSLVNLVTQGELFF. The chain joins TRBV7-9 to TRBJ2-2, with D hard to call. Between the trimmed V and J ends, which lost 1 base and 8 bases, there was a span of 17 bases. Germline values: CDR1 SEHNR, CDR2 FQNEAQ (reference sequence). The CDR3 spans 16 residues. The full variable domain, in which reference TRBV7-9 and TRBJ2-2 provide the parts outside the CDR3, is DTGVSQNPRHKITKRGQNVTFRCDPISEHNRLYWYRQTLGQGPEFLTYFQNEAQLEKSRLLSDRFSAERPKGSFSTLEIQRTEQGDSAMYLCASSLVNLVTQGELFFGEGSRLTVL.

The V call is TRBV11-2, the J call TRBJ2-7; 8 nucleotides line up with TRBD1. The CDR3 extends over 14 amino acids. The germline V gene has CDR1 SGHAT and CDR2 FQNNGV. J lost 4 bases, V lost 5 bases, and 7 bases had no gene match. The CDR3 loop is CASSPGQGRYEQYF. The CDR3 nucleotides are TGTGCCAGCAGCCCAGGACAGGGTCGGTACGAGCAGTACTTC.

The V and J genes are TRBV5-1 and TRBJ2-7, with 9 bases matching TRBD1. Germline CDR1 SGHRS, CDR2 YFSETQ. With 0 bases clipped from V and 5 bases from J, the junction kept 9 bases outside the gene matches. The CDR3 has 16 amino acids. CDR3 loop: CASSLAGGQGSDEQYF. The CDR3 DNA sequence: TGCGCCAGCAGCTTGGCCGGGGGACAGGGATCTGACGAGCAGTACTTC. Full variable domain (rest looked up from reference TRBV5-1 and TRBJ2-7): KAGVTQTPRYLIKTRGQQVTLSCSPISGHRSVSWYQQTPGQGLQFLFEYFSETQRNKGNFPGRFSGRQFSNSRSEMNVSTLELGDSALYLCASSLAGGQGSDEQYFGPGTRLTVT.

The J gene is TRBJ2-7, the V gene TRBV12-3 or TRBV12-4; D is perhaps TRBD2 (6 bases). Trimming left V 5 bases short and J 1 base short, with 9 bases between. The CDR3 runs 13 residues. The CDR3 nucleotides are TGTGCCAGCAGTCCTGGGGGGTCCTACGAGCAGTACTTC. It yields the protein CASSPGGSYEQYF.

The gene calls are TRBV6-6 and TRBJ1-4; no clear D gene. The CDR3 covers 15 residues. Germline CDR1 MNHNY, CDR2 SVGAGI (reference sequence). V lost 5 bases, J lost 7 bases, and 17 bases lay in between. CDR3 DNA sequence: TGTGCCAGCAGTAGCGAGTTGTTGGTCATTGAAAAACTGTTTTTT. This sequence encodes CASSSELLVIEKLFF.